This paragraph reports one TCR beta chain. In the authors' methods: Estimated nucleated cell counts came from reference gene primer amplification. Data came from immunoSEQ multiplex PCR; TCRdb stores just in-frame clones and leaves some out. Clonal size and the V and J genes are those of that table, whereas D and trimming came from the DNA. This table holds around 18,000 clones, approximately 88% found once. This specimen comes from a study of blood T cell repertoires in COVID-19. As for the study in general: Whether acute or convalescent, the COVID-19 samples came from the United States, Italy and Spain. The cDNA or gDNA used as material had been derived from T cells, B-cell-depleted T cells, or PBMCs.

The germline V and J ends were trimmed by 6 bases and 0 bases, with 16 bases remaining between them. The CDR3 runs to 16 residues. The germline V gene has CDR1 LGHDT and CDR2 YNNKEL (reference sequence). The sequence was obtained from a human donor in a cohort sampled during active COVID-19. The sequencing input was peripheral blood. This chain connects TRBV3-1 (or the pseudogene TRBV3-2) to TRBJ2-3; D may be TRBD2 (6 bases). In DNA, the CDR3 is TGTGCCAGCAGGCCGTCGGGACTCACAAGCACAGATACGCAGTATTTT. It is translated as CASRPSGLTSTDTQYF.